These T cell receptor beta chains were read from a single sample in a study of T cells in Graves' hyperthyroidism and ophthalmopathy. Using its own MiXCR run on the multiplex PCR reads, TCRdb lists one record per CDR3 protein. The sample carries more than 500,000 distinct CDR3 sequences, roughly 14% recorded once. The source material was blood. The source is a woman aged 40 to 55 with Graves' ophthalmopathy. Each CDR3 is given with its conserved first and last residue. Fields, in order: D gene, clone size, J gene, V gene, CDR3 DNA, CDR3 protein. The D gene is left open where the match is weak. Expanded clones get a size class; other rows say once, few or many, or leave the size out.

-,many,TRBJ2-2,TRBV12-3/TRBV12-4,TGTGCCAGCAGCCTCGGGGTACAGGCCACGAACACCGGGGAGCTGTTTTTT,CASSLGVQATNTGELFF
TRBD2,many,TRBJ2-5,TRBV12-3/TRBV12-4,TGTGCCAGCAGCCCCGGGACTAGCGCCCAAGAGACCCAGTACTTC,CASSPGTSAQETQYF
-,many,TRBJ1-1,TRBV20-1,TGCAGTGCTAGAGCAGGCACTGAAGCTTTCTTT,CSARAGTEAFF
TRBD1,many,TRBJ1-6,TRBV15,TGTGCCACCAGCAGGGGGGACAGGGGATCCTATAATTCACCCCTCCACTTT,CATSRGDRGSYNSPLHF
-,many,TRBJ2-7,TRBV6-5,TGTGCCAGCAGTTACTCGATCGAGGTAGCAACTGAGCAGTACTTC,CASSYSIEVATEQYF
TRBD2,many,TRBJ2-7,TRBV20-1,TGCAGTGCTAGAGACAGCGGGGCTGGCCCCTTGGAGTACTTC,CSARDSGAGPLEYF
TRBD2,-,TRBJ2-7,TRBV9,TGTGCCAGCAGCCCCCGTTGGGCGGGAGGACCAACCTCCGAGCAGTACTTC,CASSPRWAGGPTSEQYF
-,many,TRBJ1-1,TRBV25-1,TGTGCCAGCGCGAGGGATCGGACTGAAGCTTTCTTT,CASARDRTEAFF
TRBD1,-,TRBJ1-2,TRBV6-2/TRBV6-3,TGTGCCAGCAGTTACACCGCGGGACAGGGGGCTCGGGGCTACACCTTC,CASSYTAGQGARGYTF
-,-,TRBJ2-7,TRBV6-2/TRBV6-3,TGTGCCAGCAGTTACACAACCCCCGGGCTTAGGTTACAGGTAATGGAGAACTACGAGCAGTACTTC,CASSYTTPGLRLQVMENYEQYF
-,many,TRBJ1-1,TRBV28,TGTGCCAGCACTCCCGTGGTCGGCTCCACTGAAGCTTTCTTT,CASTPVVGSTEAFF
TRBD2,few,TRBJ2-2,TRBV6-1,TGTGCCAGCAGTGAAAGGACTAGCGGAGACACCGGGGAGCTGTTTTTT,CASSERTSGDTGELFF
TRBD1,many,TRBJ2-5,TRBV19,TGTGCCAGTAGTACTGGACAGGGTTCGGAGACCCAGTACTTC,CASSTGQGSETQYF
TRBD1,many,TRBJ1-2,TRBV27,TGTGCCAGCAGTTTAACACCCCCGGGACAGGGGGCCTCCTATGGCTACACCTTC,CASSLTPPGQGASYGYTF
-,many,TRBJ1-5,TRBV2,TGTGCCAGCAGGGAGGGACTTTGGGGCAATCAGCCCCAGCATTTT,CASREGLWGNQPQHF
-,many,TRBJ2-5,TRBV7-2,TGTGCCAGCAGCTTAGTTAACCCACAAGAGACCCAGTACTTC,CASSLVNPQETQYF
TRBD2,many,TRBJ2-5,TRBV6-5,TGTGCCAGCACTCATAGCGGGTGGCGAGAGACCCAGTACTTC,CASTHSGWRETQYF
-,-,TRBJ1-3,TRBV12-3/TRBV12-4,TGTGCCAGCACCATAGGGAGCTCTGGAAACACCATATATTTT,CASTIGSSGNTIYF
-,many,TRBJ1-1,TRBV6-2/TRBV6-3,TGTGCCAGCAGTTACCCTCCGGCACCACATTTT,CASSYPPAPHF
-,many,TRBJ2-2,TRBV19,TGTGCCAGTAAGGATGCAGGTTGGACCGGGGAGCTGTTTTTT,CASKDAGWTGELFF
-,-,TRBJ2-7,TRBV7-2,TGTGCCAGCAGCTCCTCGTCCTGGAACGAGCAGTACTTC,CASSSSSWNEQYF
-,many,TRBJ2-1,TRBV5-1,TGCGCCAGCAGCTTGCGCGGGAACTCTTACAATGAGCAGTTCTTC,CASSLRGNSYNEQFF
-,many,TRBJ2-7,TRBV30,TGTGCCTGGAGCAGGGACGGGACCTACGAGCAGTACTTC,CAWSRDGTYEQYF
-,many,TRBJ2-7,TRBV19,TGTGCCAGTAGTAGGGGACAATTCGGCTACGAGCAGTACTTC,CASSRGQFGYEQYF
-,many,TRBJ2-2,TRBV9,TGTGCCAGCAGCGTAGGATCCCTAGCGTTCGGGGAGCTGTTTTTT,CASSVGSLAFGELFF
TRBD2,many,TRBJ2-2,TRBV6-4,TGTGCCAGAACCACCAACAGACTAGCGGGGGGCACCGGGGAGCTGTTTTTT,CARTTNRLAGGTGELFF
-,few,TRBJ2-5,TRBV29-1,TGCAGCGTAGGGGCAGGGAGTATGTATGGAGAGACCCAGTACTTC,CSVGAGSMYGETQYF
TRBD1,many,TRBJ1-1,TRBV29-1,TGCAGCGTCAACAGGGGTTTGGACACTGAAGCTTTCTTT,CSVNRGLDTEAFF
-,few,TRBJ2-7,TRBV7-9,TGTGCCAGCAGCTTTTTCGGAGCCTACGAGCAGTACTTC,CASSFFGAYEQYF
TRBD1,many,TRBJ2-5,TRBV28,TGTGCCAGCAGTCGGACAGGCCAAGAGACCCAGTACTTC,CASSRTGQETQYF
-,-,TRBJ2-2,TRBV28,TGTGCCAGCAGTTCCTGGCCCGAGGAGCTGTTTTTT,CASSSWPEELFF
-,few,TRBJ2-2,TRBV6-2/TRBV6-3,TGTGCCAGCAGCCCTCCTTACCCTCTTTTTGGGAACACCGGGGAGCTGTTTTTT,CASSPPYPLFGNTGELFF
TRBD1,-,TRBJ1-1,TRBV11-2,TGTGCCAGCAGCGATCAGGGGGCAGACACTGAAGCTTTCTTT,CASSDQGADTEAFF
-,few,TRBJ1-2,TRBV30,TGTGCCTGGAGTGTACAGTATGGCTACACCTTC,CAWSVQYGYTF
TRBD1,many,TRBJ2-7,TRBV19,TGTGCCAGTAGTATGGGGACAGGGGCTACCTACGAGCAGTACTTC,CASSMGTGATYEQYF
-,many,TRBJ2-2,TRBV30,TGTGCCTGGGACGGAAACACCGGGGAGCTGTTTTTT,CAWDGNTGELFF
TRBD1,many,TRBJ1-2,TRBV28,TGTGCCAGCAGTTCGTCAGGGGGCGGCCCAATGACGGGCTACACCTTC,CASSSSGGGPMTGYTF
TRBD2,many,TRBJ2-7,TRBV11-2,TGTGCCAGCAGTTCCGAATGGGGGAGCGGGGCCCCCTCCTACGAGCAGTACTTC,CASSSEWGSGAPSYEQYF
-,many,TRBJ2-7,TRBV2,TGTGCCAGCAGAATGGGACTCCCGACTGGAGAGCAGTACTTC,CASRMGLPTGEQYF
-,many,TRBJ1-2,TRBV6-5,TGTGCCAGCAGTTACTCTGCGACGGGAGGCTACACCTTC,CASSYSATGGYTF
-,-,TRBJ1-1,TRBV6-1,TGTGCCAGCTCAGAAAAACAGGGTATGAACACTGAAGCTTTCTTT,CASSEKQGMNTEAFF
TRBD1,few,TRBJ2-7,TRBV13,TGTGCCAGCAGCTCCTCAGGGGGCGTCATCTACGAGCAGTACTTC,CASSSSGGVIYEQYF
TRBD1,many,TRBJ2-2,TRBV2,TGTGCCAGCAGTAATACCCAGGGGACAGGTCTAGATGGGGAGCTGTTTTTT,CASSNTQGTGLDGELFF
-,many,TRBJ1-2,TRBV9,TGTGCCAGCAGCGTAAACCCCGAGGGCGGCTACACCTTC,CASSVNPEGGYTF
TRBD1,many,TRBJ1-5,TRBV20-1,TGCAGTGCTTTCCCCGGACAGGGGTGCAATCAGCCCCAGCATTTT,CSAFPGQGCNQPQHF